The 21 T cell receptor beta chains given below trace back to one sample, sequenced in a study of cytomegalovirus exposure and HLA in healthy donors. Primers included in the PCR were 60 Vbeta and 13 Jbeta primers. Produced via immunoSEQ multiplex PCR; TCRdb's table is partial and in-frame only. The sample contains fewer than 200,000 clones, 65% to 85% of which appear only once. The material sequenced was PBMCs. Every receptor here comes from a man between 40 and 49 years old in good health and CMV-seropositive.

The gene calls are TRBV29-1 and TRBJ1-2; 9 nucleotides agree with TRBD1. Germline loops: CDR1 SQVTM, CDR2 ANQGSEA. The CDR3 covers 16 residues. V gave up 1 base and J gave up 8 bases; unmatched junction bases: 14. The CDR3 spells CSVEVVGTGRDGGYTF. The DNA of the CDR3 is TGCAGCGTTGAAGTTGTCGGGACAGGGCGGGACGGAGGCTACACCTTC.

The genes are TRBV29-1 and TRBJ2-1, with D tentatively TRBD2 (5 bases). With 2 bases removed from V and 15 bases from J, the gap between germline ends came to 17 bases. This CDR3 region has 12 residues. Looked up from germline, CDR1 is SQVTM and CDR2 is ANQGSEA. The DNA for the CDR3 is TGCAGCGTTGAACCTGGGAGAGCAGAGTGGTTCTTC. As protein: CSVEPGRAEWFF.

The J gene is TRBJ2-5, the V gene TRBV30, with 10 bases that match TRBD2. TRBJ2-7 matches the DNA end more closely, so the J call is doubtful. This CDR3 is built from 15 residues. In germline, CDR1 is GTSNPN, CDR2 SVGIG (reference sequence). The DNA for the CDR3 is TGTGCCTGGAGTGGGGCTAGCGGGGGAATCTACGAGCAGTACTTC. The encoded protein is CAWSGASGGIYEQYF.

The chain recombines TRBV27 with TRBJ2-3; perhaps TRBD1 as D (6 bases). Germline-derived CDR1 and CDR2 are MNHEY and SMNVEV (reference sequence). Trimming pared 5 bases from V and 6 bases from J, leaving 18 bases between. This CDR3 comprises 15 residues. Here the CDR3 DNA reads TGTGCCAGCAGTCCACGACAGGTCCTCGGGGATACGCAGTATTTT. The encoded protein is CASSPRQVLGDTQYF.

V and J are TRBV5-1 and TRBJ2-2; D is unclear. CDR1 SGHRS and CDR2 YFSETQ come from the germline V gene. The V end was cut by 2 bases, the J end by 1 base, with 6 bases between. This CDR3 is 14 amino acids long. The DNA of the CDR3 is TGCGCCAGCAGCTTATCAAAGAACACCGGGGAGCTGTTTTTT. This translates into CASSLSKNTGELFF.

A note on this clone: At one end the junction does not follow the germline gene, possibly because of a read error. The chain carries TRBV10-3 and TRBJ2-7; 7 bases match TRBD1. There are 14 residues in the CDR3. The germline V gene encodes CDR1 ENHRY and CDR2 SYGVKD. CDR3 loop: CAISESGQSYERYF. CDR3 DNA: TGTGCCATCAGTGAGTCGGGACAGTCCTACGAGCGGTACTTC.

The chain couples TRBV6-6 to TRBJ1-5; 11 bases line up with TRBD1. With 6 bases clipped from V and 6 bases from J, the junction kept 10 bases outside the gene matches. Per germline, CDR1 MNHNY and CDR2 SVGAGI (reference sequence). The CDR3 has 16 residues. CDR3: CASRYVGTGGRQPQHF. DNA of the CDR3: TGTGCCAGCAGGTACGTCGGGACAGGGGGTCGTCAGCCCCAGCATTTT.

The chain is built from TRBV5-4 and TRBJ2-3; TRBD2 aligns across 15 bases. The CDR3 covers 16 residues. The V segment lost 3 bases and the J segment 4 bases; nucleotides outside the gene matches: 3. Looked up from germline, CDR1 is SGHNT and CDR2 is YYREEE (reference sequence). The CDR3 here is CASSSRTSGGADTQYF. CDR3 bases: TGTGCCAGCAGCTCGCGGACTAGCGGGGGGGCAGATACGCAGTATTTT. Supplemented by reference TRBV5-4 and TRBJ2-3, the full variable domain reads ETGVTQSPTHLIKTRGQQVTLRCSSQSGHNTVSWYQQALGQGPQFIFQYYREEENGRGNFPPRFSGLQFPNYSSELNVNALELDDSALYLCASSSRTSGGADTQYFGPGTRLTVL.

A few counts support this clone. The chain joins TRBV9 to TRBJ2-3; 9 bases fit TRBD2. Germline trimming cut 1 base from V and 3 bases from J; bases unmatched to any gene: 6. The germline gives CDR1 SGDLS, CDR2 YYNGEE. This CDR3 is 16 amino acids long. The CDR3 sequence is CASSVLSSGVTDTQYF. The CDR3 region has the DNA TGTGCCAGCAGCGTATTGTCTAGCGGGGTGACAGATACGCAGTATTTT.

This clone was detected only a few times. The chain is built from TRBV5-8 and TRBJ2-7; 9 bases are a match to TRBD1. CDR1 and CDR2 (germline): SGHTS, YDEGEE. V dropped 1 base and J dropped 6; count of bases not matched to a gene: 2. The CDR3 has 13 amino acids. The CDR3 spells CASSLPTGGEQYF. The CDR3 nucleotides read TGTGCCAGCAGCTTGCCGACAGGGGGCGAGCAGTACTTC.

The rearrangement joins TRBV19 to TRBJ1-5; 10 positions agree with TRBD1. CDR3 length: 17 amino acids. Germline V gene data show CDR1 as LNHDA and CDR2 as SQIVND (reference sequence). V trimming: 5 bases; J trimming: 4 bases; junction bases outside the gene matches: 11. CDR3: CASSDRTGTGVNQPQHF. CDR3 coding DNA: TGTGCCAGTAGTGACCGGACCGGGACAGGGGTTAATCAGCCCCAGCATTTT.

This chain uses TRBV18 with TRBJ1-4, with unresolved D. This CDR3 comprises 18 residues. Germline lookup yields CDR1 KGHSH and CDR2 LQKENI. Trimming removed 3 bases at V and 0 bases at J, with 17 bases between. CDR3 region: CASSPIFPTKATNEKLFF. For the CDR3, the DNA is TGTGCCAGCTCACCGATCTTTCCTACTAAAGCAACTAATGAAAAACTGTTTTTT.

This rearrangement joins TRBV27 to TRBJ1-1; the D is unclear. This CDR3 has 15 residues. The V gene lost 3 bases and the J gene lost 4 bases, with 15 bases spanning the gap. CDR1 is MNHEY, CDR2 SMNVEV, per germline (reference sequence). The CDR3 loop reads CASSFISRGGTEAFF. The CDR3, as DNA: TGTGCCAGCAGTTTCATCTCTAGAGGAGGCACTGAAGCTTTCTTT.

This clone was recorded only once. The chain recombines TRBV6-5 with TRBJ1-2, with D possibly being TRBD1 (5 bases). Trimming took 7 bases from V and 10 from J, leaving 22 bases between them. Per the germline V gene, CDR1 is MNHEY and CDR2 is SVGAGI. The CDR3 sequence is 14 residues long. The CDR3 DNA sequence: TGTGCCAGCACCCCCATGGGGGGGGTGCGGCTCTACACCTTC. This sequence encodes CASTPMGGVRLYTF.

The DNA for the CDR3 is TGTGCCAGCACCTCGGACAGAACGAACACTGAAGCTTTCTTT. Amino acid sequence: CASTSDRTNTEAFF. The V call is TRBV27, the J call TRBJ1-1; possibly TRBD1 for D (6 bases). Looked up from germline, CDR1 is MNHEY and CDR2 is SMNVEV (reference sequence). The CDR3 has 14 amino acids. The V and J ends lost 7 bases and 1 base respectively, with 13 bases between them.

This chain connects TRBV15 to TRBJ1-5, with D possibly being TRBD1 (6 bases). Germline CDR1 and CDR2: LNHNV and YYDKDF (reference sequence). The CDR3 is 15 residues long. Trimming stripped 0 bases from V and 4 bases from J, with 10 bases between. The chain's CDR3 is CATSREDSMNQPQHF. The CDR3 DNA sequence: TGTGCCACCAGCAGAGAGGACAGTATGAATCAGCCCCAGCATTTT.

The chain carries TRBV7-9 and TRBJ2-2; 7 nucleotides align to TRBD1. Germline V gene lookup returns CDR1 SEHNR and CDR2 FQNEAQ (reference sequence). After removal of 1 base from V and 4 bases from J, the junction contained 3 bases not matched to a gene. This CDR3 region has 15 residues. In nucleotides, the CDR3 is TGTGCCAGCAGCTTAGAAGGGGGCGCCACCGGGGAGCTGTTTTTT. Its protein product is CASSLEGGATGELFF.

This clone has only a few counts. This rearrangement joins TRBV5-1 to TRBJ1-1, with TRBD1 as a possible D gene (5 bases). The V and J ends lost 0 bases and 0 bases respectively, with 15 bases between them. CDR3 length: 17 amino acids. Germline loops: CDR1 SGHRS, CDR2 YFSETQ. The CDR3 sequence is CASSLDRLEIMNTEAFF. The CDR3 DNA reads TGCGCCAGCAGCTTGGACAGGTTGGAGATCATGAACACTGAAGCTTTCTTT.

The V gene is TRBV7-9, the J gene TRBJ1-2; a possible D gene is TRBD1 (6 bases). This CDR3 has 12 amino acids. Trimming pared 3 bases from V and 6 bases from J, leaving 8 bases between. CDR1 is SEHNR, CDR2 FQNEAQ, per germline (reference sequence). The CDR3 DNA reads TGTGCCAGCAGCTTCAACAGGGATGGCTACACCTTC. This translates into CASSFNRDGYTF.

The CDR3 sequence is CASSIEHSGNTEAFF. The CDR3 bases are TGTGCCAGTAGTATAGAGCATTCCGGGAACACTGAAGCTTTCTTT. This chain connects TRBV19 to TRBJ1-1; D remains ambiguous. Trimming shortened V by 0 bases and J by 1 base, and 9 bases separated the two germline ends. The germline V gene encodes CDR1 LNHDA and CDR2 SQIVND (reference sequence). The CDR3 sequence is 15 residues long.

This clone was counted a single time. The gene calls are TRBV11-1 and TRBJ2-7, with 9 bases fitting TRBD1. V lost 5 bases, J lost 2 bases, and 7 bases stayed unmatched. Germline values: CDR1 SGHAT, CDR2 FQDESV (reference sequence). CDR3 length equals 15 residues. CDR3 bases: TGTGCCAGCAGCCGCTCGGGACAGGGCACCTACGAGCAGTACTTC. This translates into CASSRSGQGTYEQYF.